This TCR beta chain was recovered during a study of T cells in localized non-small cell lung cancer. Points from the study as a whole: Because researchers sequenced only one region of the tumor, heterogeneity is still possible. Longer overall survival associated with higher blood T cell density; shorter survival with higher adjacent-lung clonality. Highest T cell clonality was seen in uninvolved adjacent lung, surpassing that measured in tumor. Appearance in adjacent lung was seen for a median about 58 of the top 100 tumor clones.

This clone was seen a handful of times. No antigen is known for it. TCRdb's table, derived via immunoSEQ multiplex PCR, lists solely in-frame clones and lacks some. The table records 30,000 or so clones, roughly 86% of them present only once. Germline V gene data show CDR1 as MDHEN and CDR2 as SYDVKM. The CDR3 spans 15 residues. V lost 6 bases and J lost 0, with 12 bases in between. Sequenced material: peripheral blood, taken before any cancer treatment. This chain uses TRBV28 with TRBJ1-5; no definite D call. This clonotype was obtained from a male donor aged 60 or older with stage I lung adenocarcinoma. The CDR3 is CASSPMAFSNQPQHF. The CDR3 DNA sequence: TGTGCCAGCAGCCCCATGGCCTTTAGCAATCAGCCCCAGCATTTT. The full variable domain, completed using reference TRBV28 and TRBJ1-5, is DVKVTQSSRYLVKRTGEKVFLECVQDMDHENMFWYRQDPGLGLRLIYFSYDVKMKEKGDIPEGYSVSREKKERFSLILESASTNQTSMYLCASSPMAFSNQPQHFGDGTRLSIL.